This T cell receptor beta chain is from a study of blood T cell repertoires in COVID-19. Background on the study: Nucleic acid was either cDNA or gDNA, and it came from T cells, B-cell-depleted T cells, or PBMCs.

Clones were sequenced by immunoSEQ multiplex PCR, and TCRdb holds only the in-frame ones, with some missing. The sample contains roughly 260,000 clones, roughly nine tenths of which appear only once. Trimming cost V 4 bases and J 4 bases, with 14 bases left between them. The CDR3 is 15 residues long. The germline V gene has CDR1 SEHNR and CDR2 FQNEAQ (reference sequence). The study drew participants aged about 18 to 89 years from 20 to 30 US areas. V gene TRBV7-9 combines with J gene TRBJ1-5; TRBD1 is a possible D gene (5 bases). Sequencing was carried out using PBMCs or T cells enriched from blood (not recorded which). This TCR was recovered from a human donor in a cohort exposed to, infected with or recovered from COVID-19 (not recorded which). The donor label of this sample is uncertain. This CDR3 reads CASSSDSQPNQPQHF. The CDR3 DNA reads as TGTGCCAGCAGCTCCGACAGCCAGCCAAATCAGCCCCAGCATTTT.